Described below is a single TCR beta chain sequence and its context. The antigen is unknown. The entry originates in a study of cytomegalovirus exposure and HLA in healthy donors. Study-wide findings and caveats: Using the classifier, cytomegalovirus status was reportedly diagnosed with high specificity and sensitivity. A further, later analysis showed that HLA-associated TCR beta chains (compared with equally common others) were more clonally expanded.

This PCR relied on a set of 60 Vbeta primers and 13 Jbeta primers. Per the study methods: Some 80 million unique TCR beta chains, 9 million to 12 million shared, were counted in a later analysis. Assay: immunoSEQ multiplex PCR; the TCRdb copy retains only in-frame clones and omits some. The DNA was the basis for D and trimming; V, J and clone size are from that table. This sample has about 120,000 clones, with roughly 80% found just once. This CDR3 is 14 amino acids long. CDR1 is SGDLS and CDR2 is YYNGEE in the germline V gene. V lost 0 bases to trimming and J lost 6 bases; unmatched junction nucleotides: 2.

The specimen sequenced was PBMCs. This TCR was sampled from a female donor in good health and CMV-seronegative. This rearrangement joins TRBV9 to TRBJ2-7; the match to TRBD2 covers 11 bases. CDR3 sequence (DNA): TGTGCCAGCAGCGTAGTAGCGGGAGGGGGCGAGCAGTACTTC. Translated, it gives CASSVVAGGGEQYF. Filled out from reference TRBV9 and TRBJ2-7, the complete variable domain reads DSGVTQTPKHLITATGQRVTLRCSPRSGDLSVYWYQQSLDQGLQFLIQYYNGEERAKGNILERFSAQQFPDLHSELNLSSLELGDSALYFCASSVVAGGGEQYFGPGTRLTVT.